Sequencing of this T cell receptor beta chain was carried out in a study of blood T cell repertoires in COVID-19. On this clone: Its ends do not fully match the called genes, so a read error is possible.

Profiling relied on immunoSEQ multiplex PCR, and the TCRdb table lists in-frame clones only, not all of them. The profile shows some 200,000 clones, 85% to 90% of them singletons. This CDR3 region has 15 residues. Germline loops: CDR1 SGHTA, CDR2 FQGNSA. Sample: peripheral blood. This clonotype was obtained from a woman aged 50 to 60 with acute or convalescent COVID-19. The V gene is TRBV7-2, the J gene TRBJ1-6; perhaps TRBD1 as D (5 bases). The DNA for the CDR3 is TGTGCCAGCAGCTTACCCCAAGGGGTGGATTCACCCCTGCACTTT. Residues: CASSLPQGVDSPLHF.